This T cell receptor beta chain was recorded in a study of tissue T cells after allogeneic stem cell transplantation. Study in general: Steroid-refractory graft-versus-host disease after allogeneic hematopoietic cell transplant qualified adults for prospective research-autopsy enrollment. CD3+ T cells were flow-sorted when enough cells; otherwise DNA extracted directly.

The CDR3 spans 13 residues. CDR1 LNHDA and CDR2 SQIVND come from the germline V gene (reference sequence). Survey-depth TCRbeta CDR3 sequencing reported V/J genes and productive frequencies. Libraries were prepared by immunoSEQ multiplex PCR; TCRdb keeps only in-frame clonotypes and omits some of them. The data hold some 25,000 clones, with 91% observed a single time. The chain carries TRBV19 and TRBJ2-4, with 8 bases matching TRBD1. The TCR comes from a male donor aged 60 or older who later had graft-versus-host disease after an allogeneic stem cell transplant. The input for sequencing was blood, taken before transplantation. For the CDR3, the DNA is TGTTCTTCAGCCGGGACAGGAAAAAACATTCAGTACTTC. It encodes CSSAGTGKNIQYF.